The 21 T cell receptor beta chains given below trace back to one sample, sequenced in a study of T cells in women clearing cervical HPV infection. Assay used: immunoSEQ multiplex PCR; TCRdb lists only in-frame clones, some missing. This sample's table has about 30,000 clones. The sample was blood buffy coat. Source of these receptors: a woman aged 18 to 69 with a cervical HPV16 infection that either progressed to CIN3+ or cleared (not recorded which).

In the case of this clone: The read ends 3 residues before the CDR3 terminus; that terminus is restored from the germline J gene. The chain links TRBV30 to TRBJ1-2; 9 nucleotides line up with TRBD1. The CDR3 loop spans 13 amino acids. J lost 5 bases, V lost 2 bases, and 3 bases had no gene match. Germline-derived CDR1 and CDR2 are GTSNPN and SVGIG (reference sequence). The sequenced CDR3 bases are TGTGCCTGGAGTCGGGACAGGGCTTATGGC. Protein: CAWSRDRAYG. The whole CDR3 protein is CAWSRDRAYGYTF.

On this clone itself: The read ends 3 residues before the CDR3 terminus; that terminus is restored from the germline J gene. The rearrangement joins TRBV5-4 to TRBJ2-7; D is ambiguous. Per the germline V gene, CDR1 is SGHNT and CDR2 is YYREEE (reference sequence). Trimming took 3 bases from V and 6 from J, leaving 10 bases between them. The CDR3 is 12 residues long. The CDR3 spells CASSSPVSEQYF. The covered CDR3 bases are TGTGCCAGCAGCTCCCCGGTTAGCGAG.

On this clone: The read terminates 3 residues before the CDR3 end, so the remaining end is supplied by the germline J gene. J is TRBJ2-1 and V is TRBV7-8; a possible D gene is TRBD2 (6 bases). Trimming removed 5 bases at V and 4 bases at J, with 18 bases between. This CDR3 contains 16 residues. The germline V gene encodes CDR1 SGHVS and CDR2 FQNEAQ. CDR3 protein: CASSPEDYTLYNEQFF. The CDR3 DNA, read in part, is TGTGCCAGCAGCCCGGAGGACTACACCCTTTACAATGAG.

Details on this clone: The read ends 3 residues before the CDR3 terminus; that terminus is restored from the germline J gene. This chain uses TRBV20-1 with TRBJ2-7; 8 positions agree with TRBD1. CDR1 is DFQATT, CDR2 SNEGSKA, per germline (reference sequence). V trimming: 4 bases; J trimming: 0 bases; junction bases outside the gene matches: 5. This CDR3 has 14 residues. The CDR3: CSANRDRSSYEQYF. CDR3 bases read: TGCAGTGCTAACCGGGACAGGAGCTCCTACGAG.

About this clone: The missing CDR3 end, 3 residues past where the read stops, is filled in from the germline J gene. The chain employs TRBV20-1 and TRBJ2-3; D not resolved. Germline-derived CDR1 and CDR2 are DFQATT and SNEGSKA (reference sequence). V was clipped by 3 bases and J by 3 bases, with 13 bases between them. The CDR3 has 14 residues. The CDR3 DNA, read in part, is TGCAGTGCTAGTACCCCAACGAGGACAGATACG. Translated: CSASTPTRTDT. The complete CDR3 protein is CSASTPTRTDTQYF.

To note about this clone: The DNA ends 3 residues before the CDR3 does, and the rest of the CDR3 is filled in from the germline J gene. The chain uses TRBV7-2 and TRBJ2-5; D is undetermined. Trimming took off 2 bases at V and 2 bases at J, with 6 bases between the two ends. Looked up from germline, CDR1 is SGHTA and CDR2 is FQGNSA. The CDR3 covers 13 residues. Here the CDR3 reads CASSLPRQETQYF. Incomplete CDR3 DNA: TGTGCCAGCAGCTTACCGCGTCAAGAGACC.

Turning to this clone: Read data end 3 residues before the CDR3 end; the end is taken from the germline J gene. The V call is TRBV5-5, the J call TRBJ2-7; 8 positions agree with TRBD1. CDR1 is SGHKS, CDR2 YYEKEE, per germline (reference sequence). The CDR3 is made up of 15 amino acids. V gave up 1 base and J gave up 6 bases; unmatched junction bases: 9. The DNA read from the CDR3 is TGTGCCAGCAGCTTGAGAACAGGGGGGCTTGGCGAG. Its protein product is CASSLRTGGLGE. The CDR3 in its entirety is CASSLRTGGLGEQYF.

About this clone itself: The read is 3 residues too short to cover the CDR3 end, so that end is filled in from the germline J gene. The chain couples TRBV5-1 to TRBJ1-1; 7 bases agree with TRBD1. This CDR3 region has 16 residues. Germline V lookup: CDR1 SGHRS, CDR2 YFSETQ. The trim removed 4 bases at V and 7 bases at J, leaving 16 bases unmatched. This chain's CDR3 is CASSARGTVTEVEAFF. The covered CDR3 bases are TGCGCCAGCAGCGCACGAGGGACAGTGACGGAGGTTGAA.

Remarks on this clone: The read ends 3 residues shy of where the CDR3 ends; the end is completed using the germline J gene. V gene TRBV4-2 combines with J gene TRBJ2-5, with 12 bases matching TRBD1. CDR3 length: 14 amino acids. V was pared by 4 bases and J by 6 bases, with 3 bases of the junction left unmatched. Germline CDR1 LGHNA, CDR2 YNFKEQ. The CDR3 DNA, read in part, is TGTGCCAGCAGCCGGGACAGGGGGCTTAAGACC. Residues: CASSRDRGLKT. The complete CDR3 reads CASSRDRGLKTQYF.

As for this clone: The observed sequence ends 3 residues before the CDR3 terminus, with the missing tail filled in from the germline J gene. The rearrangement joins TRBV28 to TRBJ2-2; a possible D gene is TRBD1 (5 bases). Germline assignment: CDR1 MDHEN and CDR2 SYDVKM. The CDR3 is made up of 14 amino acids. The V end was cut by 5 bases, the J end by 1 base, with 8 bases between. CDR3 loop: CASSVDRNTGELFF. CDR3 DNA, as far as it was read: TGTGCCAGCAGTGTAGACAGGAACACCGGGGAG. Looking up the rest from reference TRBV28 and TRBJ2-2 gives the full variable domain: DVKVTQSSRYLVKRTGEKVFLECVQDMDHENMFWYRQDPGLGLRLIYFSYDVKMKEKGDIPEGYSVSREKKERFSLILESASTNQTSMYLCASSVDRNTGELFFGEGSRLTVL.

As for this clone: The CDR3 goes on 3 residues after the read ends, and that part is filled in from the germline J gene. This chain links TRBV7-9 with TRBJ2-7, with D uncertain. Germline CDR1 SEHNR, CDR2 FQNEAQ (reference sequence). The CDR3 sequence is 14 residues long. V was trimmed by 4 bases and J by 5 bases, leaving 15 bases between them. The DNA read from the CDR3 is TGTGCCAGCAGCTCGACATTGCGTCCGGACGAG. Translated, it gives CASSSTLRPDE. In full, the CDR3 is CASSSTLRPDEQYF. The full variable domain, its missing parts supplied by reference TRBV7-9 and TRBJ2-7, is DTGVSQNPRHKITKRGQNVTFRCDPISEHNRLYWYRQTLGQGPEFLTYFQNEAQLEKSRLLSDRFSAERPKGSFSTLEIQRTEQGDSAMYLCASSSTLRPDEQYFGPGTRLTVT.

The DNA read from the CDR3 is TGCGCCAGCCACGTTCTAGCGGGAGGGCCCAACGGGGAG. This encodes CASHVLAGGPNGE. Given in full, the CDR3 is CASHVLAGGPNGELFF. This sequence joins TRBV5-1 and TRBJ2-2; 12 nucleotides match TRBD2. The read falls 3 residues short of the CDR3 end, and the missing part is taken from the germline J gene. The germline V gene has CDR1 SGHRS and CDR2 YFSETQ. This CDR3 spans 16 amino acids. With V trimmed by 7 bases and J by 7 bases, 11 bases remained unmatched.

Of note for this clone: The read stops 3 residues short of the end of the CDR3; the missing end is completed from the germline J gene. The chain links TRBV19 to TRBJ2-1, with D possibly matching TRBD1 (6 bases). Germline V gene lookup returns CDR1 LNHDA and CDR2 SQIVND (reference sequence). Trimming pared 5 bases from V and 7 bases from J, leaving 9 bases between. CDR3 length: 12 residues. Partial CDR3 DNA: TGTGCCAGTAGTGCGACAGGAAATGAG. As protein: CASSATGNE. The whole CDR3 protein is CASSATGNEQFF. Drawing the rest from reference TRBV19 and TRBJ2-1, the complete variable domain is DGGITQSPKYLFRKEGQNVTLSCEQNLNHDAMYWYRQDPGQGLRLIYYSQIVNDFQKGDIAEGYSVSREKKESFPLTVTSAQKNPTAFYLCASSATGNEQFFGPGTRLTVL.

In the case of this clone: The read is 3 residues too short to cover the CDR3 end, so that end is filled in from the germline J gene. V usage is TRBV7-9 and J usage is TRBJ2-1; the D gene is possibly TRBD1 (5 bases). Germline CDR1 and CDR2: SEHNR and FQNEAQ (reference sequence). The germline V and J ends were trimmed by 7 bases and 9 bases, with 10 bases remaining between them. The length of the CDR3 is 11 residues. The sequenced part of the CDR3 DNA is TGTGCCAGCACCATCGACAGTGAG. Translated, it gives CASTIDSE. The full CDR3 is CASTIDSEQFF.

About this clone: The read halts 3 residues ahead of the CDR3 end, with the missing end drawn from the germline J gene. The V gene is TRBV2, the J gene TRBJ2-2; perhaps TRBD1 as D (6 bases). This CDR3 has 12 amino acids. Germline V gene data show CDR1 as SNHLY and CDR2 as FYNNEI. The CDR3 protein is CASQGPNSPLFF. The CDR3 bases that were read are TGTGCCAGTCAGGGGCCCAATTCACCG.

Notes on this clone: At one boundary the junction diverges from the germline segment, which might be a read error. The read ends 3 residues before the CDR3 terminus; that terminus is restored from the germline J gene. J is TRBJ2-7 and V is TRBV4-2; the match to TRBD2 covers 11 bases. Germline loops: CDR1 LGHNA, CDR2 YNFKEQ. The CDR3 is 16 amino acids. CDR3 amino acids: CASSQITTSGNYEQYF. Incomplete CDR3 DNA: TGCGCCAGCAGCCAAATAACGACTAGCGGGAATTACGAG.

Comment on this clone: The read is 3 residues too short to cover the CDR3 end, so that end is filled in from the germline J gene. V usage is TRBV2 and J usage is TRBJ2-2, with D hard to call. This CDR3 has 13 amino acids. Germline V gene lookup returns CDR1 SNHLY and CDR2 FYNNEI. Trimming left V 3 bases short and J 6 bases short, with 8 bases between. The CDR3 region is CASSDLSPGELFF. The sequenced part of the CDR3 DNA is TGTGCCAGCAGTGACCTGTCCCCCGGGGAG.

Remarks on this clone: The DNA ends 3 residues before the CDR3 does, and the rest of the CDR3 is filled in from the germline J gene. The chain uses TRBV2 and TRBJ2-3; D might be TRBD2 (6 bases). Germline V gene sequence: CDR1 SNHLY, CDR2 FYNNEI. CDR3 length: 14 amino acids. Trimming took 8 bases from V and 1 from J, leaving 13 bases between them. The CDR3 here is CASGLATRTDTQYF. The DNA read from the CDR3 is TGTGCCAGCGGGCTAGCGACCCGCACAGATACG.

CDR3 bases read: TGCGCCAGCAGCCCAGGGGACTCTGGGGCCAACGTC. This codes for CASSPGDSGANV. The CDR3 reads in full as CASSPGDSGANVLTF. The chain links TRBV23-1 to TRBJ2-6; TRBD1 might be the D (6 bases). The read gets to within 3 residues of the CDR3 end, and the germline J gene fills in the rest. TRBV23-1 is flagged as an ORF with uncertain function. V lost 6 bases to trimming and J lost 0 bases, with 9 bases between them. The CDR3 extends over 15 amino acids.

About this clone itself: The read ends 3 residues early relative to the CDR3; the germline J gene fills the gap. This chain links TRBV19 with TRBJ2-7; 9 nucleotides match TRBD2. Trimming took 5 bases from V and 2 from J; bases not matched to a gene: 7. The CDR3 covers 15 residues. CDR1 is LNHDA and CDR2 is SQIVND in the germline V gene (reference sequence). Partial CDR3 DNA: TGTGCCAGTAGTGACCGGGCTAGCGGGACCTACGAG. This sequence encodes CASSDRASGTYE. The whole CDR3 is CASSDRASGTYEQYF.

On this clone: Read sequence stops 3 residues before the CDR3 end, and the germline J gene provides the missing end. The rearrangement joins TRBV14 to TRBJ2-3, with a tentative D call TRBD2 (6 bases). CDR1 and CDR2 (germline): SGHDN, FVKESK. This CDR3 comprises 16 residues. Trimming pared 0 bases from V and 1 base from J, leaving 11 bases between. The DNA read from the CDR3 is TGTGCCAGCAGCCAAGAGAGCGGGTGGGGCACAGATACG. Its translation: CASSQESGWGTDT. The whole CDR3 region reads CASSQESGWGTDTQYF.